The rows below give T cell receptor beta chains drawn from one sample of a study of regulatory T cells in long-lasting Graves disease. TCRdb redid the calling of the multiplex PCR reads with MiXCR, one entry per CDR3 protein. The data contain hundreds of thousands of distinct CDR3 sequences, around 20% of them singletons. The source material was peripheral blood mononuclear cells (PBMCs), sampled when the disease was refractory, from a patient treated with antithyroid drugs. The origin of the receptors is a female donor with Graves disease. CDR3s include the opening cysteine and the closing phenylalanine or tryptophan. Each record gives: clone size, V gene, J gene, D gene, CDR3 protein, CDR3 DNA. D genes are given only for firm matches. Clone size is not always given. Where it is, it says once, few, many or a class for expanded clones.

abundance: few
v_gene: TRBV12-5
j_gene: TRBJ2-1
d_gene: TRBD2
CDR3aa: CASGQLAGGHNEQFF
CDR3nt: TGTGCTAGTGGACAACTAGCGGGAGGGCACAATGAGCAGTTCTTC

abundance: -
v_gene: TRBV12-3/TRBV12-4
j_gene: TRBJ2-7
d_gene: -
CDR3aa: CASSQEAGLIYSYEQYF
CDR3nt: TGTGCCAGCAGCCAAGAAGCCGGACTTATATACTCCTACGAGCAGTACTTC

abundance: many
v_gene: TRBV28
j_gene: TRBJ2-7
d_gene: TRBD1
CDR3aa: CASSPSGQGAGEQYF
CDR3nt: TGTGCCAGCAGTCCGTCGGGACAGGGGGCAGGCGAGCAGTACTTC

abundance: -
v_gene: TRBV6-1
j_gene: TRBJ2-5
d_gene: TRBD2
CDR3aa: CASKAGDRETQYF
CDR3nt: TGTGCCAGCAAAGCGGGAGATCGAGAGACCCAGTACTTC

abundance: many
v_gene: TRBV7-2
j_gene: TRBJ2-5
d_gene: TRBD2
CDR3aa: CASSRRLADQETQYF
CDR3nt: TGTGCCAGCAGCCGGAGACTAGCGGACCAAGAGACCCAGTACTTC

abundance: few
v_gene: TRBV3-1
j_gene: TRBJ2-3
d_gene: -
CDR3aa: CASSEDALLTDTQYF
CDR3nt: TGTGCCAGCAGCGAAGACGCCTTGCTCACAGATACGCAGTATTTT

abundance: -
v_gene: TRBV7-9
j_gene: TRBJ2-1
d_gene: -
CDR3aa: CASSLELGNEQFF
CDR3nt: TGTGCCAGCAGCTTAGAACTAGGAAATGAGCAGTTCTTC

abundance: few
v_gene: TRBV5-6
j_gene: TRBJ1-4
d_gene: TRBD1
CDR3aa: CASSLGTGGLNEKLFF
CDR3nt: TGTGCCAGCAGCTTGGGTACAGGGGGCCTTAATGAAAAACTGTTTTTT

abundance: many
v_gene: TRBV3-1
j_gene: TRBJ1-2
d_gene: -
CDR3aa: CASSQTDGAGYTF
CDR3nt: TGTGCCAGCAGTCAGACGGACGGGGCCGGCTACACCTTC

abundance: many
v_gene: TRBV3-1
j_gene: TRBJ1-1
d_gene: -
CDR3aa: CASALGDSGTEAFF
CDR3nt: TGTGCCAGCGCCCTAGGGGACTCGGGCACTGAAGCTTTCTTT

abundance: -
v_gene: TRBV15
j_gene: TRBJ1-1
d_gene: TRBD1
CDR3aa: CATSNCRDRGEAFF
CDR3nt: TGTGCCACCAGCAACTGCCGGGACAGGGGTGAAGCTTTCTTT

abundance: few
v_gene: TRBV24-1
j_gene: TRBJ1-1
d_gene: -
CDR3aa: CATSDSRNTMEAFF
CDR3nt: TGTGCCACCAGTGATTCACGAAATACTATGGAAGCTTTCTTT

abundance: once
v_gene: TRBV19
j_gene: TRBJ2-1
d_gene: TRBD2
CDR3aa: CASFSGGYNEQFF
CDR3nt: TGTGCCAGTTTTAGCGGGGGCTACAATGAGCAGTTCTTC

abundance: -
v_gene: TRBV30
j_gene: TRBJ1-3
d_gene: -
CDR3aa: CAWSRGNTIYF
CDR3nt: TGTGCCTGGAGTAGGGGAAACACCATATATTTT

abundance: few
v_gene: TRBV4-1
j_gene: TRBJ1-1
d_gene: -
CDR3aa: CASSQDGGRTIF
CDR3nt: TGCGCCAGCAGCCAAGATGGGGGACGGACAATTTTT